This section outlines one T cell receptor (beta chain) sequence together with its context. Its antigen remains unknown. CMV status came from CD4+ T cell IFNgamma after overnight CMV lysate stimulation of fresh PBMCs. Germline trimming cut 6 bases from V and 13 bases from J; bases unmatched to any gene: 8. The CDR3 runs 12 residues. This sample was included in a study of naive and memory T cell subsets. Study findings and constraints: A clonotype means one alpha or beta sequence, not an alpha/beta pair. Possibly reflecting memory cells re-expressing CD45RA, a few larger clonotypes occurred in naive repertoires, especially CD8.

Two oligonucleotides, mixed equimolar, formed the beta constant-region primer covering TRBC1 and TRBC2. The ligated cDNA underwent four PCR rounds using SP2 and nested alpha and beta constant-region primers. TCRdb analysed the UMI-ligation and nested PCR reads with MiXCR anew, one entry per CDR3 protein. Of 95,000 to 110,000 distinct CDR3 sequences in the sample, 14% were seen once. Sequenced material: naive CD8+ T cells from blood. The chain carries TRBV12-3 or TRBV12-4 and TRBJ2-1; 8 bases are a match to TRBD2. This receptor was taken from a human donor in good health. CDR3 amino acids: CASRAGGTSQFF. The CDR3 DNA reads as TGTGCCAGCAGGGCCGGGGGGACTAGTCAGTTCTTC.